This T cell receptor (beta chain) was identified during a study of spatial heterogeneity in lung cancer. This CDR3 is built from 12 residues. The V end lost 6 bases, the J end lost 4 bases, and 8 bases lay between the germline ends. Stated time point: sample taken at primary tumor resection. TCRdb reprocessed the 5' RACE reads via MiXCR and lists one record per CDR3 protein. Of 40,000 to 55,000 distinct CDR3 sequences listed, roughly 15% are singletons. This clonotype was observed a few times. Sequenced material: PBMCs, taken at surgery. The genes are TRBV12-3 or TRBV12-4 and TRBJ2-3; no clear D gene. The TCR sequence derives from a male donor with early-stage non-small cell lung cancer. As DNA, the CDR3 is TGTGCCAGCAGCCTTAAACCAGATACGCAGTATTTT. Translated, it gives CASSLKPDTQYF.